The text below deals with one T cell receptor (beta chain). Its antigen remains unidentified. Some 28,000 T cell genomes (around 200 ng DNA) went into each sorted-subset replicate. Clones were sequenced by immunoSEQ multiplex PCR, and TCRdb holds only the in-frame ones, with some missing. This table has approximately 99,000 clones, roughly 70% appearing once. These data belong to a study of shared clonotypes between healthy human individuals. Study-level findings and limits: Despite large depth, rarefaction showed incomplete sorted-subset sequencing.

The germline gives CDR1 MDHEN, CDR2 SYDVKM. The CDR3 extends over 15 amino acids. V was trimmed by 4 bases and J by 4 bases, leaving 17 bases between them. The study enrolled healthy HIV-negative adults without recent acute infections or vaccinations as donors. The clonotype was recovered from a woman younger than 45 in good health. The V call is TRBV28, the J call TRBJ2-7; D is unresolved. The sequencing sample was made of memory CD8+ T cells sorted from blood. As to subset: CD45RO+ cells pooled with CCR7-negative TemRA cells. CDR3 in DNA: TGTGCCAGCAGTTCCCCGCTAGAAGACAAATACGAGCAGTACTTC. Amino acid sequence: CASSSPLEDKYEQYF.